The 14 T cell receptor beta chains given below trace back to one sample, sequenced in a study of blood T cell repertoires in COVID-19. Repertoires were generated with immunoSEQ multiplex PCR, while TCRdb's copy carries only in-frame clones and drops some. The sample has tens of thousands of clones, about 70% seen once; the top ten hold roughly 18%. Specimen: peripheral blood. These receptors were obtained from a woman aged 45-60 years with active or convalescent COVID-19.

The chain carries TRBV5-4 and TRBJ2-1, with 7 bases lining up with TRBD2. The CDR3 loop spans 16 amino acids. Germline CDR1 reads SGHNT; CDR2 reads YYREEE (reference sequence). J lost 1 base, V lost 4 bases, and 8 bases had no gene match. CDR3 sequence: CASSAGLGGSYNEQFF. CDR3 nucleotide sequence: TGTGCCAGCAGCGCCGGACTAGGAGGGTCCTACAATGAGCAGTTCTTC.

This clone came up once. V usage is TRBV18 and J usage is TRBJ2-3; D is unclear. CDR3 length: 13 residues. Trimming cost V 0 bases and J 5 bases, with 6 bases left between them. Germline lookup yields CDR1 KGHSH and CDR2 LQKENI. CDR3: CASSPPVRDTQYF. Written as DNA, the CDR3 is TGTGCCAGCTCACCACCGGTCAGAGATACGCAGTATTTT.

The chain carries TRBV7-8 and TRBJ1-4; 8 bases line up with TRBD1. Germline lookup yields CDR1 SGHVS and CDR2 FQNEAQ. With V trimmed by 5 bases and J by 7 bases, 3 bases remained unmatched. The CDR3 length is 13 residues. CDR3 protein: CASSDRGSEKLFF. CDR3 nucleotide sequence: TGTGCCAGCAGCGACAGGGGAAGTGAAAAACTGTTTTTT.

The chain joins TRBV12-5 to TRBJ2-7; perhaps TRBD1 as D (5 bases). Trimming took 5 bases from V and 0 from J, leaving 8 bases between them. This CDR3 comprises 13 residues. The germline V gene encodes CDR1 LGHNT and CDR2 FRNRAP. CDR3: CASGQDTSYEQYF. As DNA, the CDR3 is TGTGCTAGTGGTCAGGACACCTCCTACGAGCAGTACTTC.

The genes are TRBV7-2 and TRBJ2-1; a weak D match, TRBD2 (7 bases). The ends were cut back, 4 bases at V and 0 bases at J, with 13 bases in the middle. CDR1 SGHTA and CDR2 FQGNSA come from the germline V gene. The CDR3 consists of 16 residues. The CDR3: CASSSRGGGSYNEQFF. CDR3 coding DNA: TGTGCCAGCAGCTCGCGGGGAGGGGGCTCCTACAATGAGCAGTTCTTC.

V and J are TRBV13 and TRBJ2-1; 15 bases fit TRBD2. The CDR3 is made up of 15 amino acids. Germline V gene data show CDR1 as PRHDT and CDR2 as FYEKMQ (reference sequence). J was trimmed by 7 bases and V by 4 bases; bases with no gene match: 2. The CDR3: CASSSGTSGRNEQFF. In nucleotides, the CDR3 is TGTGCCAGCAGCTCCGGGACTAGCGGGAGGAATGAGCAGTTCTTC.

The rearrangement uses TRBV19 and TRBJ1-6, with 10 nucleotides matching TRBD1. The V gene end was trimmed by 8 bases and the J gene end by 5 bases; junction bases not matched to a gene: 3. This CDR3 comprises 14 residues. CDR1 is LNHDA and CDR2 is SQIVND in the germline V gene (reference sequence). The CDR3 region is CASLDRGDNSPLHF. The CDR3 DNA sequence: TGTGCCAGTTTGGACAGGGGGGATAATTCACCCCTCCACTTT.

This clone appeared a few times. This chain uses TRBV4-1 with TRBJ2-2; TRBD2 might be the D (6 bases). V shed 1 base and J shed 5 bases, with 17 bases lying between them. This CDR3 has 17 residues. CDR1 and CDR2 (germline): MGHRA, YSYEKL. CDR3 DNA: TGCGCCAGCAGCCAAGGGCCCCGCAGGGCGGGGACCGGGGAGCTGTTTTTT. Protein product: CASSQGPRRAGTGELFF.

V gene TRBV25-1 combines with J gene TRBJ2-7; D unclear. This CDR3 region has 11 residues. The germline V gene has CDR1 MGHDK and CDR2 SYGVNS. V lost 3 bases and J 3 bases, leaving 3 bases between the germline ends. CDR3 residues: CASSDYYEQYF. CDR3 coding DNA: TGTGCCAGCAGTGACTACTACGAGCAGTACTTC.

The rearrangement uses TRBV4-1 and TRBJ2-7, with a weak D call TRBD1 (6 bases). Per germline, CDR1 MGHRA and CDR2 YSYEKL. Deletions cut 1 base from V and 4 bases from J, with 11 bases between. CDR3 size: 14 residues. In nucleotides, the CDR3 is TGCGCCAGCAGCCAAGGGTACCAGGGGTACGAGCAGTACTTC. It specifies CASSQGYQGYEQYF.

Only a few counts were recorded for this clone. The chain couples TRBV4-1 to TRBJ2-3, with a possible D match to TRBD1 (6 bases). CDR3 length: 17 residues. Germline CDR1 is MGHRA and CDR2 is YSYEKL. V gave up 4 bases and J gave up 4 bases, with 21 bases separating them. This CDR3 reads CASSRPSAPAGADTQYF. The CDR3 DNA sequence: TGCGCCAGCAGCCGCCCGAGCGCCCCAGCAGGGGCAGATACGCAGTATTTT.

The chain is built from TRBV6-6 and TRBJ1-5; the match to TRBD1 covers 8 bases. After removal of 6 bases from V and 1 base from J, the junction contained 5 bases not matched to a gene. From germline, CDR1 is MNHNY and CDR2 SVGAGI (reference sequence). The length of the CDR3 is 15 residues. CDR3 DNA sequence: TGTGCCAGCAGCACCCCAGGGGGCAGCAATCAGCCCCAGCATTTT. Amino acids: CASSTPGGSNQPQHF.

This chain uses TRBV11-1 with TRBJ1-1, with 11 bases fitting TRBD1. This CDR3 comprises 12 residues. The ends lost 6 bases at V and 10 bases at J; junction bases unmatched: 4. Per the germline V gene, CDR1 is SGHAT and CDR2 is FQDESV (reference sequence). The DNA for the CDR3 is TGTGCCAGCAGTCTGGGACAGGGGGGAGCTTTCTTT. Translating gives CASSLGQGGAFF.

This clone was counted a single time. The genes are TRBV15 and TRBJ2-7; the match to TRBD1 covers 10 bases. CDR1 LNHNV and CDR2 YYDKDF come from the germline V gene (reference sequence). The CDR3 is 16 amino acids. Trimming removed 4 bases from V and 1 base from J; junction bases left unmatched: 7. The CDR3, as DNA: TGTGCCACCAGCAAGACAGGGGGCAAGGGGTCCTACGAGCAGTACTTC. Protein sequence: CATSKTGGKGSYEQYF.